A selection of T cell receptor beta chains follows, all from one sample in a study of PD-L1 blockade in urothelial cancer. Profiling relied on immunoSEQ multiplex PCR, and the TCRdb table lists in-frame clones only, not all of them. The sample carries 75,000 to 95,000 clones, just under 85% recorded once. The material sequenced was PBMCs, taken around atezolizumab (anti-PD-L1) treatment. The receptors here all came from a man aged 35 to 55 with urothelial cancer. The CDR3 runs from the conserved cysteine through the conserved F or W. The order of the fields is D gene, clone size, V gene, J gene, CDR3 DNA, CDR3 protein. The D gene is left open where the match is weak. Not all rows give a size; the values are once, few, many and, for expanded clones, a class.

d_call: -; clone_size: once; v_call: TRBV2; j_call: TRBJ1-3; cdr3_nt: TGTGCCAGCAGTGAACTGCGTGGGGGCATGTCTGGAAACACCATATATTTT; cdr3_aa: CASSELRGGMSGNTIYF
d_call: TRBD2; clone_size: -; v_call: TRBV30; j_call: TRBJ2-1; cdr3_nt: TGTGCCTGGAGTGTATCCGGGACTAGCACCTTCTTC; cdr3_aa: CAWSVSGTSTFF
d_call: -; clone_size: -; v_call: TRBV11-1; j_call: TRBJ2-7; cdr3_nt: TGTGCCAGCAGCTTCAGCGAGAGGGCCTACGAGCAGTACTTC; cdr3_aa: CASSFSERAYEQYF
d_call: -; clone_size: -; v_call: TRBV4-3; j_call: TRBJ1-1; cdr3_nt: TGCGCCAGCAGCCTACACCGAGGGAACACTGAAGCTTTCTTT; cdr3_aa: CASSLHRGNTEAFF
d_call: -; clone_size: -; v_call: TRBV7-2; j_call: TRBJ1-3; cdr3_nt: TGTGCCAGCAGCACCCGGTCCGGGAGCCCTGGAAACACCATATATTTT; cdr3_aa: CASSTRSGSPGNTIYF
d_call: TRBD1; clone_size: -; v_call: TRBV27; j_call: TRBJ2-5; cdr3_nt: TGTGCCAGCTGCCGGGACAGGGGAGAGACCCAGTACTTC; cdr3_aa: CASCRDRGETQYF
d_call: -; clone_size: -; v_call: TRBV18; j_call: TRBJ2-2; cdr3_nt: TGTGCCAGCTCACCACGCGGCTTCCTTACCGAGAACACCGGGGAGCTGTTTTTT; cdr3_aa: CASSPRGFLTENTGELFF
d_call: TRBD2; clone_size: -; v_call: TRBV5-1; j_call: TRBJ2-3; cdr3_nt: TGCGCCAGCACTAGCGGGGGGATTACAGATACGCAGTATTTT; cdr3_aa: CASTSGGITDTQYF
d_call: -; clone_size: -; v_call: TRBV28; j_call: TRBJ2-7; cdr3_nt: TGTGCCAGCAGAGGAACAGCAACCTACGAGCAGTACTTC; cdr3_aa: CASRGTATYEQYF
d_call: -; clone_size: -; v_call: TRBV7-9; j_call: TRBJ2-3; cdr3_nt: TGTGCCAGCAGGCAAGCAGGGGCCCTCACAGATACGCAGTATTTT; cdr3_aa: CASRQAGALTDTQYF
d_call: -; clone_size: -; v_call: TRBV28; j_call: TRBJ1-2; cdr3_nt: TGTGCCAGCACCCCCAGGGACTATGGCTACACCTTC; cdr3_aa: CASTPRDYGYTF
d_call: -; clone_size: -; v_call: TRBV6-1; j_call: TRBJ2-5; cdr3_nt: TGTGCCAGCAGTGAAGCCCGGACAGAACAAGAGACCCAGTACTTC; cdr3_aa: CASSEARTEQETQYF
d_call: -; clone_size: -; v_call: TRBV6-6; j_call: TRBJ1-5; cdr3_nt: TGTGCCAGCAGGAATGAGGCCAATCAGCCCCAGCATTTT; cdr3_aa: CASRNEANQPQHF
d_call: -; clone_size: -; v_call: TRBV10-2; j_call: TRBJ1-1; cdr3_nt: TGCGCCAGCCAGGGTTCTGAAGCTTTCTTT; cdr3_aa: CASQGSEAFF
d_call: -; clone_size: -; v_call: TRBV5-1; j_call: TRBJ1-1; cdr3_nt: TGCGCCAGCAGATACAGGGCTATGAACACTGAAGCTTTCTTT; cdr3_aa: CASRYRAMNTEAFF